Included here is one T cell receptor beta chain sequence, with context. The trim removed 4 bases at V and 4 bases at J, leaving 4 bases unmatched. Per the germline V gene, CDR1 is MRHNA and CDR2 is SNTAGT. The CDR3 spans 14 residues. Blood replicates held 0.5 ug DNA, tumor or normal breast roughly 1.5 ug, two each. The table came from immunoSEQ multiplex PCR; TCRdb's copy has only in-frame clones and leaves some out. The table includes roughly 60,000 clones, around 80% detected once. The data were taken from a study of early stage breast cancer tumors. Sequenced input: blood. This rearrangement joins TRBV6-4 to TRBJ2-3; 8 bases fit TRBD1. The sequence was collected from a person aged 30 to 39 with breast cancer. The CDR3 DNA reads as TGTGCCAGCAGTGCAGGGGGCGGCGCAGATACGCAGTATTTT. Translated: CASSAGGGADTQYF.